This T cell receptor beta chain was captured in a study of blood T cell repertoires in COVID-19. Overall study context: Specimens from acute and convalescent COVID-19 originated in the United States, Italy and Spain. From T cells, B-cell-depleted T cells, or PBMCs came the material, which was cDNA or gDNA.

Per the authors' pipeline: The assay estimated nucleated cells by amplifying reference gene primers. Clones were sequenced by immunoSEQ multiplex PCR, and TCRdb holds only the in-frame ones, with some missing. That table is the source of V, J and clone size, and D and trimming were worked out from the DNA. The sample includes roughly 100,000 clones, approximately 88% of them seen just once. Germline V gene lookup returns CDR1 SGHDN and CDR2 FVKESK. J was trimmed by 4 bases and V by 3 bases; bases with no gene match: 3. CDR3 length: 15 amino acids. This chain connects TRBV14 to TRBJ2-2, with TRBD1 identical over 9 bases. The TCR originated in a woman in her 70s with acute or convalescent COVID-19. The sequencing input was peripheral blood. The CDR3 DNA follows: TGTGCCAGCAGCCAGTGGACAGGGGTCACCGGGGAGCTGTTTTTT. It codes for CASSQWTGVTGELFF.